The 24 T cell receptor beta chains below were found in one sample sequenced in a study of shared T cell receptors in the human thymus. Profiling relied on immunoSEQ multiplex PCR, and the TCRdb table lists in-frame clones only, not all of them. Of some 700,000 clones listed, approximately 88% are singletons. These same records also appear under a second study, on human thymus T cells.

The sample was thymocytes. Every receptor here comes from a boy under three years old with a congenital heart defect.

The chain is built from TRBV27 and TRBJ1-4, with a weak D call TRBD1 (5 bases). Trimming took off 5 bases at V and 7 bases at J, with 20 bases between the two ends. From germline, CDR1 is MNHEY and CDR2 SMNVEV (reference sequence). This CDR3 has 16 residues. CDR3 coding DNA: TGTGCCAGCAGTCCATTAAAGGGGATACGGCTTGAAAAACTGTTTTTT. Its translation is CASSPLKGIRLEKLFF. Full variable domain (remainder filled in from reference TRBV27 and TRBJ1-4): EAQVTQNPRYLITVTGKKLTVTCSQNMNHEYMSWYRQDPGLGLRQIYYSMNVEVTDKGDVPEGYKVSRKEKRNFPLILESPSPNQTSLYFCASSPLKGIRLEKLFFGSGTQLSVL.

The chain recombines TRBV4-1 with TRBJ2-4, with TRBD2 matching 10 bases. The germline CDR1 and CDR2 sequences are MGHRA and YSYEKL. There are 16 residues in the CDR3. Trimming at V came to 2 bases and at J to 9 bases, leaving 10 bases not matched to a gene. The CDR3 protein is CASSQPWASGRGIQYF. The CDR3, as DNA: TGCGCCAGCAGCCAACCCTGGGCTAGCGGGAGAGGCATTCAGTACTTC.

This clone came up once. The chain recombines TRBV29-1 with TRBJ2-5; 12 nucleotides line up with TRBD1. Germline trimming cut 6 bases from V and 4 bases from J; bases unmatched to any gene: 9. This CDR3 spans 15 amino acids. Germline-derived CDR1 and CDR2 are SQVTM and ANQGSEA. As DNA, the CDR3 is TGCAGCGTCCGAAATGGGGACAGGGGGCTAGAGACCCAGTACTTC. Protein sequence: CSVRNGDRGLETQYF. Filled out from reference TRBV29-1 and TRBJ2-5, the complete variable domain reads SAVISQKPSRDICQRGTSLTIQCQVDSQVTMMFWYRQQPGQSLTLIATANQGSEATYESGFVIDKFPISRPNLTFSTLTVSNMSPEDSSIYLCSVRNGDRGLETQYFGPGTRLLVL.

The chain employs TRBV19 and TRBJ2-1; possibly TRBD1 for D (6 bases). Germline CDR1 and CDR2: LNHDA and SQIVND (reference sequence). Trimming removed 8 bases from V and 0 bases from J, with 23 bases in between. The CDR3 loop spans 18 amino acids. CDR3 nucleotides: TGTGCCAGTTCTCCCGGCCCACAGGGCAATAGCTCCTACAATGAGCAGTTCTTC. Translating gives CASSPGPQGNSSYNEQFF.

This chain uses TRBV9 with TRBJ2-5, with 8 bases aligning to TRBD2. Unmatched junction bases numbered 10, after V lost 2 bases and J lost 1 base. The germline V gene encodes CDR1 SGDLS and CDR2 YYNGEE. The CDR3 extends over 17 amino acids. The CDR3 region has the DNA TGTGCCAGCAGCGTCGACGAGGGTAGCGGGATCCAAGAGACCCAGTACTTC. This gives the protein CASSVDEGSGIQETQYF.

This chain links TRBV28 with TRBJ1-2, with 7 bases lining up with TRBD1. Germline CDR1 MDHEN, CDR2 SYDVKM. Trimming cost V 6 bases and J 1 base; bases outside gene matches: 5. This CDR3 comprises 14 residues. The CDR3 is CASRQTGFNYGYTF. CDR3 DNA sequence: TGTGCCAGCAGGCAGACAGGGTTTAACTATGGCTACACCTTC.

The rearrangement uses TRBV25-1 and TRBJ2-3; 7 bases map to TRBD1. This CDR3 has 16 residues. The V gene's germline CDR1 is MGHDK and CDR2 SYGVNS. J gave up 2 bases and V 4 bases, and 9 bases lay outside the gene matches. DNA of the CDR3: TGTGCCAGCAGTGGAGGACAGGCCTCGCTCACAGATACGCAGTATTTT. It encodes CASSGGQASLTDTQYF.

V gene TRBV13 combines with J gene TRBJ2-1; 11 nucleotides align to TRBD2. V was clipped by 5 bases and J by 4 bases; unmatched bases: 7. Germline CDR1 reads PRHDT; CDR2 reads FYEKMQ (reference sequence). The CDR3 has 16 residues. In DNA, the CDR3 is TGTGCCAGCAGCAGAGCCGGGACTAGCGGATACAATGAGCAGTTCTTC. It yields the protein CASSRAGTSGYNEQFF.

This chain links TRBV7-9 with TRBJ2-7; 10 bases match TRBD2. The CDR3 contains 14 residues. After removal of 5 bases from V and 6 bases from J, the junction contained 7 bases not matched to a gene. Germline CDR1 reads SEHNR; CDR2 reads FQNEAQ (reference sequence). Written as DNA, the CDR3 is TGTGCCAGCAGCCAACCGGGACTAGCGATCGAGCAGTACTTC. Encoded protein: CASSQPGLAIEQYF.

The rearrangement uses TRBV27 and TRBJ2-7; 9 nucleotides align to TRBD1. The germline gives CDR1 MNHEY, CDR2 SMNVEV (reference sequence). The CDR3 consists of 15 residues. V lost 6 bases to trimming and J lost 3 bases; unmatched junction nucleotides: 9. CDR3 region: CASSSRTGDIYEQYF. Here the CDR3 DNA reads TGTGCCAGCAGCTCCCGGACAGGGGATATCTACGAGCAGTACTTC.

V and J are TRBV15 and TRBJ2-7, with D hard to call. This CDR3 comprises 15 residues. V was pared by 6 bases and J by 3 bases, with 18 bases between. CDR1 and CDR2 from the germline V gene are LNHNV and YYDKDF (reference sequence). The CDR3 nucleotides read TGTGCCACCAGTAGGAAGAAGAGGCAGAACTACGAGCAGTACTTC. Protein sequence: CATSRKKRQNYEQYF.

The chain links TRBV29-1 to TRBJ2-7, with 8 positions matching TRBD1. With 7 bases clipped from V and 5 bases from J, the junction kept 4 bases outside the gene matches. This CDR3 is 11 amino acids long. Germline CDR1 SQVTM, CDR2 ANQGSEA. The CDR3 is CSGTGFDEQYF. The CDR3 DNA reads as TGCAGCGGGACAGGGTTCGACGAGCAGTACTTC.

This clone was seen a handful of times. This chain links TRBV5-5 with TRBJ2-3; D is possibly TRBD1 (5 bases). Germline V gene data show CDR1 as SGHKS and CDR2 as YYEKEE (reference sequence). The CDR3 totals 16 residues. V lost 3 bases and J lost 2, with 16 bases in between. DNA of the CDR3: TGTGCCAGCAGCTCCACTCCAGGGTACGACACAGATACGCAGTATTTT. Amino acid sequence: CASSSTPGYDTDTQYF.

The genes are TRBV6-5 and TRBJ2-5, with D maybe TRBD2 (5 bases). This CDR3 is built from 13 residues. The ends were cut back, 2 bases at V and 9 bases at J, with 13 bases in the middle. The V gene's germline CDR1 is MNHEY and CDR2 SVGAGI. The CDR3 bases are TGTGCCAGCAGTTACGGCCAACCCGGGGCCCAGTACTTC. This encodes CASSYGQPGAQYF.

This clone appeared a few times. The rearrangement links TRBV10-2 to TRBJ1-3, with D possibly matching TRBD1 (6 bases). The CDR3 runs 17 residues. Trimming left V 6 bases short and J 2 bases short, with 20 bases between. The germline V gene encodes CDR1 WSHSY and CDR2 SAAADI. The CDR3 region has the DNA TGCGCCAGCAGCAGCAAGAAAACCCGACAGGCTGGAAACACCATATATTTT. Its protein product is CASSSKKTRQAGNTIYF.

The V gene is TRBV4-2, the J gene TRBJ2-6; 9 bases match TRBD1. The CDR3 contains 15 residues. CDR1 is LGHNA and CDR2 is YNFKEQ in the germline V gene. The J segment lost 2 bases and the V segment lost 6 bases, leaving 2 bases of the junction unmatched. The CDR3, as DNA: TGTGCCAGCAGTACAGGGGGCGCTGGGGCCAACGTCCTGACTTTC. Translated: CASSTGGAGANVLTF.

V and J are TRBV6-1 and TRBJ2-7; 9 bases align to TRBD2. CDR3 length: 14 amino acids. Germline V gene lookup returns CDR1 MNHNS and CDR2 SASEGT. J lost 9 bases, V lost 7 bases, and 13 bases had no gene match. The CDR3 nucleotides read TGTGCCAGCATTGCGGGGCTGGGACTAGCAGGGCAGTACTTC. This gives the protein CASIAGLGLAGQYF.

This chain joins TRBV19 and TRBJ1-4; TRBD1 aligns across 8 bases. Germline CDR1 reads LNHDA; CDR2 reads SQIVND (reference sequence). Trimming cost V 4 bases and J 3 bases; bases outside gene matches: 7. The CDR3 sequence is 16 residues long. CDR3 sequence reads: CASSTTHRGSNEKLFF. In DNA, the CDR3 is TGTGCCAGTAGTACCACCCACAGGGGGTCTAATGAAAAACTGTTTTTT. Full variable domain (remainder filled in from reference TRBV19 and TRBJ1-4): DGGITQSPKYLFRKEGQNVTLSCEQNLNHDAMYWYRQDPGQGLRLIYYSQIVNDFQKGDIAEGYSVSREKKESFPLTVTSAQKNPTAFYLCASSTTHRGSNEKLFFGSGTQLSVL.

This chain links TRBV19 with TRBJ1-4; D remains ambiguous. This CDR3 region has 20 residues. Trimming removed 8 bases at V and 2 bases at J, with 30 bases between. CDR1 is LNHDA, CDR2 SQIVND, per germline (reference sequence). The CDR3 loop reads CASRRTSGLKGTGTNEKLFF. The CDR3, as DNA: TGTGCCAGTCGACGCACAAGCGGCTTAAAGGGCACGGGCACTAATGAAAAACTGTTTTTT.

The gene calls are TRBV9 and TRBJ2-3; 15 bases are a match to TRBD2. Germline values: CDR1 SGDLS, CDR2 YYNGEE. Trimming at V came to 0 bases and at J to 5 bases, leaving 7 bases not matched to a gene. The CDR3 extends over 18 amino acids. The CDR3 DNA is TGTGCCAGCAGCGTAGGAGGCGGACTAGCGGGAGGGGTAGATACGCAGTATTTT. Its protein product is CASSVGGGLAGGVDTQYF.

This chain links TRBV5-1 with TRBJ2-5; TRBD2 agrees at 7 bases. CDR3 size: 14 residues. Germline V gene lookup returns CDR1 SGHRS and CDR2 YFSETQ. V shed 4 bases, J shed 1 base, and the junction held 4 bases outside the gene matches. The CDR3 DNA reads TGCGCCAGCAGCCGGGCTAGCGGCCAAGAGACCCAGTACTTC. It yields the protein CASSRASGQETQYF.

The rearrangement joins TRBV6-1 to TRBJ1-5; D is undetermined. Trimming removed 8 bases at V and 2 bases at J, with 16 bases between. Germline V lookup: CDR1 MNHNS, CDR2 SASEGT. The length of the CDR3 is 15 residues. CDR3 loop: CASGEGKLGNQPQHF. CDR3 nucleotides: TGTGCCAGCGGGGAGGGAAAATTGGGCAATCAGCCCCAGCATTTT.

The chain has TRBV2 and TRBJ1-5; TRBD1 matches at 7 bases. V lost 6 bases, J lost 5 bases, and 13 bases stayed unmatched. Germline V lookup: CDR1 SNHLY, CDR2 FYNNEI. The CDR3 contains 16 residues. The CDR3 spells CASSEPDRVDDQPQHF. As DNA, the CDR3 is TGTGCCAGCAGCGAACCCGACAGGGTCGATGATCAGCCCCAGCATTTT.

The genes are TRBV29-1 and TRBJ2-1; 8 nucleotides align to TRBD2. This CDR3 has 13 residues. The germline V gene encodes CDR1 SQVTM and CDR2 ANQGSEA. Unmatched junction bases numbered 6, after V lost 5 bases and J lost 6 bases. CDR3 nucleotides: TGCAGCGTTACTAATCGGGGGGGCAATGAGCAGTTCTTC. Amino acids: CSVTNRGGNEQFF.